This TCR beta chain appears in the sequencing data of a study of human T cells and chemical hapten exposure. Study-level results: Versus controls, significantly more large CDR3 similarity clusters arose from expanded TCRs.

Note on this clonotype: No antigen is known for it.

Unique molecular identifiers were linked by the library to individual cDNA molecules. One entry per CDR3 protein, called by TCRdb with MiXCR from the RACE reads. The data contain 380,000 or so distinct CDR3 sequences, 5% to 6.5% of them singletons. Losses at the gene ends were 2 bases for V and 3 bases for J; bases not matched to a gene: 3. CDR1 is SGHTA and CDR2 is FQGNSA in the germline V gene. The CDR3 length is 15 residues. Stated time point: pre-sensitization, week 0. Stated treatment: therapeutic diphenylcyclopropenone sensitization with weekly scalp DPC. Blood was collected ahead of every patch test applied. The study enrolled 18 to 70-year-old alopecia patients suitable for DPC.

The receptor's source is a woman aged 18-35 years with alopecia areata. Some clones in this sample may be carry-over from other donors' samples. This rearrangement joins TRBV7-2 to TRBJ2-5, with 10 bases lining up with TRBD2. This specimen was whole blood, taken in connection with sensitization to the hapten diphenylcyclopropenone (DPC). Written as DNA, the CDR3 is TGTGCCAGCAGCTTAAAGCGGGGGGGCGAAGAGACCCAGTACTTC. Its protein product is CASSLKRGGEETQYF. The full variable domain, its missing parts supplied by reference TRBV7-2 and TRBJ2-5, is GAGVSQSPSNKVTEKGKDVELRCDPISGHTALYWYRQSLGQGLEFLIYFQGNSAPDKSGLPSDRFSAERTGGSVSTLTIQRTQQEDSAVYLCASSLKRGGEETQYFGPGTRLLVL.